This T cell receptor beta chain was profiled in a study of OX40 agonist ivuxolimab in advanced cancers. The study, taken as a whole, reports: Dose levels from 0.1 to 3.0 mg/kg saw CD4+ and CD8+ blood T cells expand clonally by week 6.

Libraries were prepared by immunoSEQ multiplex PCR; TCRdb keeps only in-frame clonotypes and omits some of them. The data contain tens of thousands of clones, 82% of them seen just once; the ten biggest clones take up about 1.8%. Germline loops: CDR1 SGHDT, CDR2 YYEEEE. This CDR3 has 14 residues. V shed 4 bases, J shed 8 bases, and the junction held 8 bases outside the gene matches. In regard to this clone: Its antigen is undetermined.

The sequences come from CD4+ or CD8+ T cells sorted from blood, collected in a trial of the OX40 agonist ivuxolimab. The rearrangement joins TRBV5-6 to TRBJ1-2; TRBD1 agrees at 10 bases. The sequence came from an adult with an advanced solid tumor such as melanoma, head and neck, liver or kidney cancer. CDR3 bases: TGTGCCAGCAGCCGACGGGACAGGGGCGGCGGCTACACCTTC. Translating it yields CASSRRDRGGGYTF.